These T cell receptor beta chains were read from a single sample in a study of cytomegalovirus exposure and HLA in healthy donors. The assay was immunoSEQ multiplex PCR, and TCRdb's table has in-frame clones only and misses some. Of some 80,000 clones in the sample, 60% to 85% were seen once. The sequenced material came from PBMCs. The receptor source for this set is a man younger than 35 in good health and CMV-seropositive. The CDR3 runs from the conserved cysteine through the conserved F or W. Fields, in order: clone size, V gene, D gene, J gene, CDR3 DNA, CDR3 protein. D genes are given only for firm matches. The size entry is marked missing in some rows and otherwise reads once, few, many or a size class.

NA	TRBV7-6	TRBD1	TRBJ1-1	TGTGCCAGCAGCTTAGGGGACAGGGGCACTGAAGCTTTCTTT	CASSLGDRGTEAFF
NA	TRBV9	TRBD1	TRBJ2-7	TGTGCCAGCAGCAAGACCGGGACAGAAGTCTACGAGCAGTACTTC	CASSKTGTEVYEQYF
NA	TRBV7-9	TRBD1	TRBJ1-5	TGTGCCAGCAGCGCGACAGGGGCCAATCAGCCCCAGCATTTT	CASSATGANQPQHF
NA	TRBV9	TRBD2	TRBJ2-7	TGTGCCAGCAGTTTAGCGGGAGCCTACGAGCAGTACTTC	CASSLAGAYEQYF
NA	TRBV7-3	TRBD2	TRBJ2-1	TGTGCCAGCGGTAGCGGGAGGGCCGGTGAGCAGTTCTTC	CASGSGRAGEQFF
once	TRBV7-3	NA	TRBJ2-7	TGTGCCAGCAGGGTATTCGGGAGATCCAAATACGAGCAGTACTTC	CASRVFGRSKYEQYF
NA	TRBV4-1	NA	TRBJ1-5	TGCGCCAGCAGCCACCTCCAGGGGCCCCAGCATTTT	CASSHLQGPQHF
NA	TRBV5-1	NA	TRBJ2-3	TGCGCCAGCAGCCAACTTGCCACAGATACGCAGTATTTT	CASSQLATDTQYF
once	TRBV7-9	NA	TRBJ1-1	TGTGCCAGCAGCTTAAGACAGACGAACACTGAAGCTTTCTTT	CASSLRQTNTEAFF
few	TRBV10-2	NA	TRBJ1-1	TGCGCCAGCTCCGATGAGATGGGGGGAACCACTGAAGCTTTCTTT	CASSDEMGGTTEAFF
NA	TRBV29-1	NA	TRBJ1-1	TGCAGCGTTCGGGTGGGGGGGGCGGGGAACACTGAAGCTTTCTTT	CSVRVGGAGNTEAFF
NA	TRBV5-6	NA	TRBJ1-4	TGTGCCAGCAGCTCGACAGAACCTAATGAAAAACTGTTTTTT	CASSSTEPNEKLFF
NA	TRBV28	NA	TRBJ1-2	TGTGCCAGCAGCCGGAGGATCGAGGGCTACACCTTC	CASSRRIEGYTF
NA	TRBV6-1	TRBD2	TRBJ2-3	TGTGCCAGCAGTGAAGTTGGGGGGGGACCAGATACGCAGTATTTT	CASSEVGGGPDTQYF
NA	TRBV6-5	TRBD1	TRBJ2-5	TGTGCCAGCAGTCCCCGACAGGGAAACTGGGAGACCCAGTACTTC	CASSPRQGNWETQYF
NA	TRBV25-1	NA	TRBJ2-7	TGTGCCAGCAGTCCTTGGGGAACAGGGAGAGACTACGAGCAGTACTTC	CASSPWGTGRDYEQYF
NA	TRBV4-1	NA	TRBJ1-4	TGCGCCAGCAGCCAACCCCCCGGGGAAAAACTGTTTTTT	CASSQPPGEKLFF
NA	TRBV4-1	TRBD2	TRBJ2-7	TGCGCCAGCAGCCAAGAAGGGGGGACTAGCGGATCCTACGAGCAGTACTTC	CASSQEGGTSGSYEQYF
NA	TRBV19	NA	TRBJ2-1	TGTGCCAGTTCGATTGGCAGCTACAATGAGCAGTTCTTC	CASSIGSYNEQFF
NA	TRBV6-1	TRBD2	TRBJ2-7	TGTGCCAGCAGGGGGGGGTTGGCGGGCTACGAGCAGTACTTC	CASRGGLAGYEQYF
NA	TRBV25-1	NA	TRBJ1-4	TGTGCCAGTGGCCGAGGTGGAGGAGAAAAACTGTTTTTT	CASGRGGGEKLFF
NA	TRBV2	NA	TRBJ2-5	TGTGCCAGAGGCGACAGTCAAGAGACCCAGTACTTC	CARGDSQETQYF
NA	TRBV10-2	TRBD2	TRBJ2-7	TGCGCCAGCACCAAGGGACTAGCGGGGTGGGAGCAGTACTTC	CASTKGLAGWEQYF
NA	TRBV18	TRBD1	TRBJ1-2	TGTGCCAGCTCACCCACGGGACAGGACTATGGCTACACCTTC	CASSPTGQDYGYTF
NA	TRBV29-1	TRBD1	TRBJ1-5	TGCAGCGTTTTCCAAGACAGGGCTGTTTTT	CSVFQDRAVF
NA	TRBV9	NA	TRBJ2-2	TGTGCCAGCAGCGTCCGGGGAACAACCGGGGAGCTGTTTTTT	CASSVRGTTGELFF